Following are 9 T cell receptor beta chains from one sample sequenced in a study of T cells after yellow fever vaccination. TCRdb processed the 5' RACE reads anew with MiXCR; each CDR3 protein has one entry. The data show 29,000 or so distinct CDR3 sequences, more than 5% seen once. The specimen comprised CD8+ T cells sorted from PBMCs, sampled 10 days after the yellow fever booster vaccination. The receptors shown here come from a young man who received the YFV17D yellow fever vaccine.

There are many counts of this clonotype. V usage is TRBV18 and J usage is TRBJ2-1; no firm D call. This CDR3 has 14 residues. CDR1 KGHSH and CDR2 LQKENI come from the germline V gene. The ends were cut back, 5 bases at V and 7 bases at J, with 15 bases in the middle. CDR3 region: CASSVPGPRNEQFF. CDR3 coding DNA: TGTGCCAGCTCAGTTCCGGGTCCAAGGAATGAGCAGTTCTTC.

This clonotype was picked up many times. The chain employs TRBV12-3 or TRBV12-4 and TRBJ1-2; possibly TRBD1 for D (6 bases). Trimming stripped 3 bases from V and 5 bases from J, with 10 bases between. This CDR3 has 13 amino acids. The CDR3 nucleotides are TGTGCCAGCAGTTTGGGGCAGGGGTATGGCTACACCTTC. Encoded protein: CASSLGQGYGYTF.

This clonotype has a count of ten or more. The chain is built from TRBV6-5 and TRBJ1-1; D unclear. Trimming took 4 bases from V and 2 from J, leaving 8 bases between them. The CDR3 is 13 residues long. The germline CDR1 and CDR2 sequences are MNHEY and SVGAGI. The CDR3 is CASSFAGNTEAFF. The CDR3 nucleotides read TGTGCCAGCAGTTTTGCAGGAAACACTGAAGCTTTCTTT.

This clonotype showed up many times. V and J are TRBV27 and TRBJ2-1, with TRBD1 as a possible D gene (7 bases). CDR3 length: 12 amino acids. The V end lost 6 bases, the J end lost 8 bases, and 11 bases lay between the germline ends. The V gene's germline CDR1 is MNHEY and CDR2 SMNVEV (reference sequence). This chain's CDR3 is CASSQGGYEQFF. The CDR3 region has the DNA TGTGCCAGCAGCCAGGGGGGCTATGAGCAGTTCTTC.

This clonotype was recorded at least ten times. V is TRBV5-6 and J is TRBJ2-3; TRBD2 matches at 14 bases. J was trimmed by 4 bases and V by 3 bases; bases with no gene match: 4. This CDR3 is built from 16 residues. Germline V gene sequence: CDR1 SGHDT, CDR2 YYEEEE. CDR3 sequence: CASSWGLAGEADTQYF. Written as DNA, the CDR3 is TGTGCCAGCAGCTGGGGACTAGCGGGAGAGGCAGATACGCAGTATTTT.

This clonotype was counted many times. The chain uses TRBV12-5 and TRBJ2-2; TRBD2 aligns across 9 bases. In germline, CDR1 is LGHNT, CDR2 FRNRAP. The CDR3 runs 17 residues. Germline trimming cut 2 bases from V and 2 bases from J; bases unmatched to any gene: 6. CDR3 DNA sequence: TGTGCTAGTGGTTTGCTGGCGGGAGGGATAAACACCGGGGAGCTGTTTTTT. Translating it yields CASGLLAGGINTGELFF.

In its sample, this clonotype was seen many times. The chain employs TRBV12-3 or TRBV12-4 and TRBJ2-7; a weak D match, TRBD1 (6 bases). The CDR3 covers 13 residues. V was trimmed by 4 bases and J by 2 bases, leaving 9 bases between them. The CDR3 spells CASSSTGTYEQYF. For the CDR3, the DNA is TGTGCCAGCAGTTCCACAGGGACCTACGAGCAGTACTTC.

There are many counts of this clonotype. CDR3 residues: CATSNSGELFF. CDR3 bases: TGTGCCACCAGTAATTCCGGGGAGCTGTTTTTT. V usage is TRBV15 and J usage is TRBJ2-2; unclear D gene. Germline loops: CDR1 LNHNV, CDR2 YYDKDF (reference sequence). The V end was cut by 6 bases, the J end by 6 bases, with 5 bases between. This CDR3 is built from 11 residues.

This clonotype was detected ten times or more. The rearrangement joins TRBV7-9 to TRBJ2-7; D is unresolved. Deletions cut 5 bases from V and 1 base from J, with 6 bases between. The CDR3 covers 12 residues. Germline lookup yields CDR1 SEHNR and CDR2 FQNEAQ (reference sequence). The CDR3 region has the DNA TGTGCCAGCAGCCCCCGTTCCTACGAGCAGTACTTC. Its protein product is CASSPRSYEQYF.